This TCR beta chain was sequenced for a study of cytotoxic CD8 clonotypes in ibrutinib-treated CLL. Broader study findings: Baseline levels of clonality went above those of age-matched healthy donors and moved with circulating CD8+ T-cell counts.

The authors obtained roughly 2.2 micrograms of genomic DNA from cryopreserved PBMCs for TCR beta libraries. Using immunoSEQ multiplex PCR, the repertoire was profiled, and TCRdb retains in-frame clones only, with some absent. Of fewer than 50,000 clones listed, around 53% are singletons. The CDR3 runs to 15 residues. With V trimmed by 8 bases and J by 2 bases, 7 bases remained unmatched. Germline V gene lookup returns CDR1 SNHLY and CDR2 FYNNEI. This clone was recorded at least ten times. Antigen unknown. The chain employs TRBV2 and TRBJ1-5; 9 bases fit TRBD1. This TCR was sampled from a human donor with chronic lymphocytic leukemia. Here the sequenced sample was PBMCs, taken after 12 months of ibrutinib treatment. CDR3 loop: CASEKGQGGNQPQHF. As DNA, the CDR3 is TGTGCCAGCGAAAAGGGACAGGGAGGCAATCAGCCCCAGCATTTT. The whole variable domain, filled in from reference TRBV2 and TRBJ1-5, reads EPEVTQTPSHQVTQMGQEVILRCVPISNHLYFYWYRQILGQKVEFLVSFYNNEISEKSEIFDDQFSVERPDGSNFTLKIRSTKLEDSAMYFCASEKGQGGNQPQHFGDGTRLSIL.